This TCR beta chain is from a study of blood T cell repertoires in COVID-19. Study-wide context: Donors in the United States, Italy and Spain gave samples during acute or convalescent COVID-19. T cells, B-cell-depleted T cells, or PBMCs supplied cDNA or gDNA.

Authors' analysis steps: Estimation of nucleated cell counts relied on the amplification of reference gene primers. The method was immunoSEQ multiplex PCR; TCRdb's version includes in-frame clones alone and lacks a portion of them. From that table come the V and J calls and clone size; the DNA was used to work out D and trimming. The repertoire has about 50,000 clones, around 86% of them found once; the top ten carry about 15%. The CDR3 runs 17 residues. Germline assignment: CDR1 SGHTA and CDR2 FQGNSA. J was trimmed by 0 bases and V by 1 base; bases with no gene match: 5. The clonotype originates from a human donor in a cohort sampled during active COVID-19. The sequencing input was peripheral blood. V gene TRBV7-2 combines with J gene TRBJ2-1; 8 bases agree with TRBD1. The CDR3 bases are TGTGCCAGCAGCTTAGACTGGACAGGGATCTCCTACAATGAGCAGTTCTTC. It encodes CASSLDWTGISYNEQFF.